The clone carrying this T cell receptor beta chain occurred a few times. Its antigen is unidentified. The CDR3 sequence is 18 residues long. CDR1 is SGHVT, CDR2 SQSDAQ, per germline. Trimming removed 2 bases at V and 1 base at J, with 21 bases between. Time point given: sample taken at primary tumor resection. The source of the sample is a study of spatial heterogeneity in lung cancer. Overall study: Detection consistently captured more beta-chain sequences than alpha-chain sequences. Counts of TCR transcripts in tumor regions correlated strongly with a matched bulk RNA-seq T cell module score.

A distinct unique molecular identifier was carried by each TCR cDNA molecule. Each CDR3 protein is one row after TCRdb ran MiXCR on the 5' RACE reads. The sample includes about 9,800 distinct CDR3 sequences, roughly 54% of them seen just once. Study-level findings and limits: Coverage of tumor T cells, by estimate, reached around 6.6% for alpha chains and more than 11% for beta chains. Tumor mutation counts were tracked by expanded intratumoral alpha and beta TCR counts.

The origin of this receptor is a female donor with early-stage non-small cell lung cancer. Sequences were derived from lung tumor tissue, sampled at surgery. V gene TRBV7-4 combines with J gene TRBJ2-7; no clear D. This chain's CDR3 is CASSLKGLVGKFSYEQYF. In DNA, the CDR3 is TGTGCCAGCAGCTTAAAGGGTCTAGTCGGAAAATTTTCCTACGAGCAGTACTTC. Full variable domain (outside the CDR3, taken from reference TRBV7-4 and TRBJ2-7): GAGVSQSPRYKVAKRGRDVALRCDSISGHVTLYWYRQTLGQGSEVLTYSQSDAQRDKSGRPSGRFSAERPERSVSTLKIQRTEQGDSAVYLCASSLKGLVGKFSYEQYFGPGTRLTVT.